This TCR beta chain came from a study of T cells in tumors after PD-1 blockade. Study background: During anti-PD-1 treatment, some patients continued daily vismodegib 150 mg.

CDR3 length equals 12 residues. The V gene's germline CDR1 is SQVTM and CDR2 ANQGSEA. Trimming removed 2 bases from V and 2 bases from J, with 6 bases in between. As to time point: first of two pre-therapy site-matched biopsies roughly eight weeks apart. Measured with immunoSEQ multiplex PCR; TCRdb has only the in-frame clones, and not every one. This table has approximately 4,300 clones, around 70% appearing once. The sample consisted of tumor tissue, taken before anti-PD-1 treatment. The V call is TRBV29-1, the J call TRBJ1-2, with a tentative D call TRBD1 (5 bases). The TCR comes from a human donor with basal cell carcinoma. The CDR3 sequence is CSVEWGNYGYTF. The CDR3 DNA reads TGCAGCGTTGAATGGGGGAACTATGGCTACACCTTC.